A selection of T cell receptor beta chains follows, all from one sample in a study of cytomegalovirus exposure and HLA in healthy donors. Clones were sequenced by immunoSEQ multiplex PCR, and TCRdb holds only the in-frame ones, with some missing. Of hundreds of thousands of clones detected, 78% appear once; the ten largest clones hold about 3.8%. The sequencing sample was made of PBMCs. All receptors come from a male donor in good health and CMV-seronegative. Each CDR3 is given with its conserved first and last residue. The order of the fields is clone size, V gene, J gene, D gene, CDR3 DNA, CDR3 protein. The D gene is left open where the match is weak. Expanded clones get a size class; other rows say once, few or many, or leave the size out.

>.|TRBV4-2|TRBJ2-5|TRBD2
TGTGCCAGCAGCCAAGATGAGTTGAGCGGGAGGCCTTGGGAGACCCAGTACTTC
CASSQDELSGRPWETQYF
>few|TRBV29-1|TRBJ2-3|.
TGCAGCGTTTATCCAGATACGCAGTATTTT
CSVYPDTQYF
>.|TRBV5-1|TRBJ2-3|.
TGTGCCAGCAGCTTCAACGCTGCGACAGATACGCAGTATTTT
CASSFNAATDTQYF
>.|TRBV2|TRBJ2-7|TRBD2
TGTGCCAGCAAACTAGCGGACTACGAGCAGTACTTC
CASKLADYEQYF
>few|TRBV6-5|TRBJ1-1|.
TGTGCCAGCAGTTTCTCAGGGGACACTGAAGCTTTCTTT
CASSFSGDTEAFF
>.|TRBV11-2|TRBJ2-2|.
TGTGCCAGCAGCTTCGGTACCAACACCGGGGAGCTGTTTTTT
CASSFGTNTGELFF
>few|TRBV18|TRBJ2-1|.
TGTGCCAGCTCAGGCGGGATATCGGCCCATGAGCAGTTCTTC
CASSGGISAHEQFF
>.|TRBV27|TRBJ2-1|TRBD2
TGTGCCAGCAGTTTTCTGGGAGGGCGGAATGAGCAGTTCTTC
CASSFLGGRNEQFF
>.|TRBV6-4|TRBJ2-5|TRBD2
TGTGCCAGCAGTCGACTAGCGGGAGGAGTGGGAGAGACCCAGTACTTC
CASSRLAGGVGETQYF
>.|TRBV20-1|TRBJ2-3|.
TGCAGTGCTCGACTAGGAGATACGCAGTATTTT
CSARLGDTQYF
>.|TRBV9|TRBJ2-2|.
TGTGCCAGCAGCGTAGCTGGCAACACCGGGGAGCTGTTTTTT
CASSVAGNTGELFF
>once|TRBV7-9|TRBJ2-7|.
TGTGCCAGCAGCTGGGGGGTGCCCTACGAGCAGTACTTC
CASSWGVPYEQYF
>once|TRBV2|TRBJ2-3|.
TGTGCCGTCAACAGGGTTGATACGCAGTATTTT
CAVNRVDTQYF